The 13 T cell receptor beta chains below were found in one sample sequenced in a study of blood T cell repertoires in COVID-19. Sequencing used immunoSEQ multiplex PCR; TCRdb keeps in-frame clones, though not all of them. This table holds about 18,000 clones, more than 70% found once. The specimen was PBMCs or T cells enriched from blood (not recorded which). These receptors were taken from a woman in her twenties or thirties who had recovered from COVID-19.

This CDR3 is CASSYSSAGVQETQYF. The CDR3 nucleotides read TGTGCCAGCAGTTACTCATCGGCAGGGGTCCAAGAGACCCAGTACTTC. V usage is TRBV6-5 and J usage is TRBJ2-5; D perhaps matches TRBD1 (6 bases). This CDR3 has 16 residues. V was shortened by 0 bases and J by 1 base, with 12 bases between the two germline ends. CDR1 and CDR2 (germline): MNHEY, SVGAGI.

The gene calls are TRBV10-3 and TRBJ2-5; weak D call: TRBD1 (7 bases). The CDR3 runs to 15 residues. V was cut by 0 bases and J by 3 bases, with 11 bases left in between. Per germline, CDR1 ENHRY and CDR2 SYGVKD. CDR3 DNA: TGTGCCATCAGTGAGTCTGGGGGGACAGAAGAGACCCAGTACTTC. This gives the protein CAISESGGTEETQYF.

The chain is built from TRBV5-1 and TRBJ2-3; 9 nucleotides agree with TRBD1. The CDR3 is 15 residues long. CDR1 and CDR2 (germline): SGHRS, YFSETQ. The junction had 9 bases not matched to a gene; V was cut back by 6 bases and J by 4 bases. The chain's CDR3 is CASIPGQGYADTQYF. CDR3 in DNA: TGCGCCAGCATCCCGGGACAGGGTTACGCAGATACGCAGTATTTT.

The chain uses TRBV6-5 and TRBJ1-2, with a possible D match to TRBD1 (6 bases). Germline V gives CDR1 MNHEY, CDR2 SVGAGI. The CDR3 runs to 15 residues. The V end lost 6 bases, the J end lost 0 bases, and 14 bases lay between the germline ends. This CDR3 reads CASSMVQGPNYGYTF. CDR3 sequence (DNA): TGTGCCAGCAGCATGGTACAGGGCCCTAACTATGGCTACACCTTC.

This chain connects TRBV6-5 to TRBJ2-4; 9 nucleotides align to TRBD2. The V segment lost 0 bases and the J segment 1 base; nucleotides outside the gene matches: 1. CDR1 is MNHEY, CDR2 SVGAGI, per germline. The CDR3 runs 16 residues. CDR3 DNA: TGTGCCAGCAGTTACTCACTAGCGGGCGCCAAAAACATTCAGTACTTC. It specifies CASSYSLAGAKNIQYF.

The chain has TRBV30 and TRBJ1-2, with TRBD1 matching over 8 bases. The CDR3 has 14 residues. The junction had 5 bases not matched to a gene; V was cut back by 5 bases and J by 0 bases. Germline assignment: CDR1 GTSNPN and CDR2 SVGIG (reference sequence). CDR3 DNA: TGTGCCTGGCGGACAGGGATCCCTAACTATGGCTACACCTTC. Translated: CAWRTGIPNYGYTF.

The chain combines TRBV5-1 with TRBJ1-1, with D unresolved. The CDR3 is made up of 13 amino acids. CDR1 SGHRS and CDR2 YFSETQ come from the germline V gene. V dropped 1 base and J dropped 3 bases, with 7 bases sitting between them. CDR3 bases: TGCGCCAGCAGCTTGCCCGGGGACACTGAAGCTTTCTTT. It specifies CASSLPGDTEAFF.

The V gene is TRBV30, the J gene TRBJ2-3; tentative D call: TRBD2 (5 bases). V lost 5 bases to trimming and J lost 2 bases, with 11 bases between them. Germline V gives CDR1 GTSNPN, CDR2 SVGIG (reference sequence). This CDR3 region has 13 residues. Here the CDR3 reads CAWDYPPTDTQYF. Written as DNA, the CDR3 is TGTGCCTGGGACTACCCCCCCACAGATACGCAGTATTTT.

The chain has TRBV7-2 and TRBJ2-3; 10 nucleotides match TRBD1. The V segment lost 5 bases and the J segment 6 bases; nucleotides outside the gene matches: 2. This CDR3 is built from 13 residues. Germline V lookup: CDR1 SGHTA, CDR2 FQGNSA. The CDR3 nucleotides are TGTGCCAGCAGCCAGGACAGGGGGGATACGCAGTATTTT. Protein product: CASSQDRGDTQYF.

This chain connects TRBV6-5 to TRBJ1-1; D possibly corresponds to TRBD1 (5 bases). V was trimmed by 0 bases and J by 2 bases, leaving 7 bases between them. Germline V lookup: CDR1 MNHEY, CDR2 SVGAGI. The CDR3 extends over 14 amino acids. Here the CDR3 DNA reads TGTGCCAGCAGTTACTCGACAGCTAACACTGAAGCTTTCTTT. Amino acid sequence: CASSYSTANTEAFF.

The chain employs TRBV6-2 or TRBV6-3 and TRBJ1-1, with TRBD1 identical over 8 bases. Germline V gene data show CDR1 as MNHEY and CDR2 as SVGEGT. Trimming took 6 bases from V and 7 from J; bases not matched to a gene: 13. The CDR3 is 15 residues long. CDR3 nucleotides: TGTGCCAGCAGCGACTCCGGACAGGGCGGTATTGAAGCTTTCTTT. Its protein is CASSDSGQGGIEAFF.

This chain links TRBV2 with TRBJ1-5, with 9 bases identical to TRBD1. CDR1 is SNHLY, CDR2 FYNNEI, per germline. The CDR3 loop spans 15 amino acids. J was trimmed by 7 bases and V by 9 bases; bases with no gene match: 13. CDR3 DNA sequence: TGTGCCAGTTGTCTGGAACAGGGGGCCGGACAGCCCCAGCATTTT. This translates into CASCLEQGAGQPQHF.

The chain couples TRBV3-1 (or the pseudogene TRBV3-2) to TRBJ2-1; D not certain. Looked up from germline, CDR1 is LGHDT and CDR2 is YNNKEL (reference sequence). The CDR3 is 15 amino acids. Trimming removed 0 bases at V and 13 bases at J, with 19 bases between. The CDR3 here is CASSQDTTDPILQFF. In DNA, the CDR3 is TGTGCCAGCAGCCAAGATACCACCGATCCCATTCTACAGTTCTTC.